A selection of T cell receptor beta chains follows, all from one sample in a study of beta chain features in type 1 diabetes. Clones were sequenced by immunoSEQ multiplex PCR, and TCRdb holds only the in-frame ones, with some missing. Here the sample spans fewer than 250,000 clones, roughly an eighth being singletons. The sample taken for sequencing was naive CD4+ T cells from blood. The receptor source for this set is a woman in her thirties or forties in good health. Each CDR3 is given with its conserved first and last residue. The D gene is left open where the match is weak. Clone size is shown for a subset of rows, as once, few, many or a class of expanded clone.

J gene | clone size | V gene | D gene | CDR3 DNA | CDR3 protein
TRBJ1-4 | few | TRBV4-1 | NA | TGCGCCAGCAGCCAAGCCCCCGACAGCCTTAATGAAAAACTGTTTTTT | CASSQAPDSLNEKLFF
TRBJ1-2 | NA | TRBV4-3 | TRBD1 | TGCGCCAGCAGCCAAGAAAGCAGGGGGGACTATGGCTACACCTTC | CASSQESRGDYGYTF
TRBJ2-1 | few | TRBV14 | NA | TGTGCCAGCAGCCCCCGGCTAGAGGCCTATGAGCAGTTCTTC | CASSPRLEAYEQFF
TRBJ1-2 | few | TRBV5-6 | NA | TGTGCCAGCAGCTTGGACCGGAGCTATGGCTACACCTTC | CASSLDRSYGYTF
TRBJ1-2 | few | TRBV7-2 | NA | TGTGCCAGCAGCACGGGGACTTTGGGTGGCTACACCTTC | CASSTGTLGGYTF
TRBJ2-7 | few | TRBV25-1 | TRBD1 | TGTGCCAGCAGTGTACTCGGACAGGGAAGTAACTACGAGCAGTACTTC | CASSVLGQGSNYEQYF
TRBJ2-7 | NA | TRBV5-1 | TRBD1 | TGCGCCAGCAGCTTCCGGGACAGGGGTCCCCGATCTTACTTC | CASSFRDRGPRSYF
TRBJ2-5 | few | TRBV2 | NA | TGTGCCATCCAAGAGGCCCTCCAAGAGACCCAGTACTTC | CAIQEALQETQYF
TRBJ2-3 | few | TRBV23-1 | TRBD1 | TGCGCCAGCAGTCAATACCGAGACAGGGGGCGCGCAGATACGCAGTATTTT | CASSQYRDRGRADTQYF
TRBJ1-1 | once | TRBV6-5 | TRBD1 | TGTGCCAGCAGTTACTCCGACAGGGTGGCCACTGAAGCTTTCTTT | CASSYSDRVATEAFF
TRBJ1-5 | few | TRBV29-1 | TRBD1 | TGCAGCGTGGGACAGGGCCCGGGGCAGCCCCAGCATTTT | CSVGQGPGQPQHF
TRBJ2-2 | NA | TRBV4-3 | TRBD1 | TGCGCCAGCAGCCAAGAGACAGGGGCGAACACCGGGGAGCTGTTTTTT | CASSQETGANTGELFF
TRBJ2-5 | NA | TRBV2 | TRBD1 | TGTGCCAGCAGTTCTTTCCGGGACAGGGGAGAGACCCAGTACTTC | CASSSFRDRGETQYF
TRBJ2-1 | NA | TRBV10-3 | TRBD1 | TGTGCCATCATGGGACAGGGTTACGATGAGCAGTTCTTC | CAIMGQGYDEQFF
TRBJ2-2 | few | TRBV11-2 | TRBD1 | TGTGCCAGCAGCTCCCGGGACAGGGGGCGCGAACGGGAGCTGTTTTTT | CASSSRDRGRERELFF
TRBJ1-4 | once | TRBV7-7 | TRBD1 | TGTGCCAGTAAGGGGGCGGCGCCCAGGGGTGAAAAACTGTTTTTT | CASKGAAPRGEKLFF
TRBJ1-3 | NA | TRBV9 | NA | TGTGCCAGCAGCGCTAGCGTGGGGTGGGGCTCTGGAAACACCATATATTTT | CASSASVGWGSGNTIYF
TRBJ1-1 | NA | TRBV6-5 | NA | TGTGCCAGCAGTACACGGAACACTGAAGCTTTCTTT | CASSTRNTEAFF
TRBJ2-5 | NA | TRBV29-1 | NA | TGCAGCGGGAGGGGGGGCCTGGAGACCCAGTACTTC | CSGRGGLETQYF
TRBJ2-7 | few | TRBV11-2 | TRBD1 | TGTGCCAGCACCAACCGGGACAGGGTGAACGAGCAGTACTTC | CASTNRDRVNEQYF
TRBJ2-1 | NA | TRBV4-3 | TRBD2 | TGCGCCAGCAGCCAGAGGACTAGCGGGACAAATGAGCAGTTCTTC | CASSQRTSGTNEQFF
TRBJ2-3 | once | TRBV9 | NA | TGTGCCAGCCCGACCGCGGGACTCACAGATACGCAGTATTTT | CASPTAGLTDTQYF
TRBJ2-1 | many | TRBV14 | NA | TGTGCCAGCAGCCCGCGGGCAGGAGGGAATGAGCAGTTCTTC | CASSPRAGGNEQFF
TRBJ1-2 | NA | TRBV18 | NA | TGTGCCAGCTCCCTAACGTCTAACTATGGCTACACCTTC | CASSLTSNYGYTF
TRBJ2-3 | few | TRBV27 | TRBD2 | TGTGCCAGCAGTTTAAGGGGGACTAGCGGGTTTGGAGTGTATACGCAGTATTTT | CASSLRGTSGFGVYTQYF
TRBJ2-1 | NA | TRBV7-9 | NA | TGTGCCAGCAGCCGAGGGGAGGCTTACAATGAGCAGTTCTTC | CASSRGEAYNEQFF
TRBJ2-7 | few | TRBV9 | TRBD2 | TGTGCCAGCAGCTTAACAGCGGGGGGCCTCTCCTACGAGCAGTACTTC | CASSLTAGGLSYEQYF
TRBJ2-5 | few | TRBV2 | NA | TGTGCCAGCAGTGAAGGAGGGGAGACCCAGTACTTC | CASSEGGETQYF
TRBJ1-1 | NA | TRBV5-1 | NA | TGCGCCAGCAGCTTGGGGCTCAGGGTGAACACTGAAGCTTTCTTT | CASSLGLRVNTEAFF
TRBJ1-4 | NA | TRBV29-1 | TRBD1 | TGCAGCGCCGTTGGGTCCGCGGACAGGGAATTTCTGTTTTTT | CSAVGSADREFLFF
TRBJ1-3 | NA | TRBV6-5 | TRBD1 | TGTGCCAGCAGAAGAACAGGGGACTCTGGAAACACCATATATTTT | CASRRTGDSGNTIYF
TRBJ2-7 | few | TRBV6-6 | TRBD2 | TGTGCCAGCAGCGGGACTACTGATTACTACGAGCAGTACTTC | CASSGTTDYYEQYF
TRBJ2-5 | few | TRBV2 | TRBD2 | TGTGCCAGCAGCCGAGAGGGACTAGGTCAAGAGACCCAGTACTTC | CASSREGLGQETQYF
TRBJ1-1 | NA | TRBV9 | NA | TGTGCCAGCAGCGGTTCCCTCAAAAGAGGAACTGAAGCTTTCTTT | CASSGSLKRGTEAFF
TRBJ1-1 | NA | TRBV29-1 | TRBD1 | TGCAGGGGGGGGACAGGGGAGGGCACTGAAGCTTTCTTT | CRGGTGEGTEAFF
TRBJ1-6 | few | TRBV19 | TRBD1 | TGTGCCAGTAGTGACCGACAGGGTTATTCACCCCTCCACTTT | CASSDRQGYSPLHF
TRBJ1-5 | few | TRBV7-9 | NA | TGTGCCAGCAGCTTAGGGGAGAATCAGCCCCAGCATTTT | CASSLGENQPQHF
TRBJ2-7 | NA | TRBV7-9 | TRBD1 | TGTGCCAGCAGTGCAAACAGGGGTGGCTACGAGCAGTACTTC | CASSANRGGYEQYF
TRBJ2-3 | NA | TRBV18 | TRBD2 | TGTGCCAGCTCTACACTAGCGGGAGAAGATACGCAGTATTTT | CASSTLAGEDTQYF
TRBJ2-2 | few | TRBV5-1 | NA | TGCGCCAGCAGCGTCCGGGACACCTTCACCGGGGAGCTGTTTTTT | CASSVRDTFTGELFF
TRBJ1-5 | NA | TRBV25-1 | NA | TGTGCCAGCAGTCCCCTCGGGGTGAGCAATCAGCCCCAGCATTTT | CASSPLGVSNQPQHF
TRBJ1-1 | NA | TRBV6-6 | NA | TGTGCCACAGCGGGGCGCACTGAAGCTTTCTTT | CATAGRTEAFF
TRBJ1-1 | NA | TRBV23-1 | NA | TGCGCCAGCAGTCAATCCGGCGACAGTGAGAACACTGAAGCTTTCTTT | CASSQSGDSENTEAFF
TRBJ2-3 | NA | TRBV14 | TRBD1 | TGTGCCAGCAGCCCGACAGGGCCCCCCCTCACAGATACGCAGTATTTT | CASSPTGPPLTDTQYF
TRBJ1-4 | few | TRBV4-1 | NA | TGCGCCAGCAGTCAACTACAGGGTGTGGCTAATGAAAAACTGTTTTTT | CASSQLQGVANEKLFF